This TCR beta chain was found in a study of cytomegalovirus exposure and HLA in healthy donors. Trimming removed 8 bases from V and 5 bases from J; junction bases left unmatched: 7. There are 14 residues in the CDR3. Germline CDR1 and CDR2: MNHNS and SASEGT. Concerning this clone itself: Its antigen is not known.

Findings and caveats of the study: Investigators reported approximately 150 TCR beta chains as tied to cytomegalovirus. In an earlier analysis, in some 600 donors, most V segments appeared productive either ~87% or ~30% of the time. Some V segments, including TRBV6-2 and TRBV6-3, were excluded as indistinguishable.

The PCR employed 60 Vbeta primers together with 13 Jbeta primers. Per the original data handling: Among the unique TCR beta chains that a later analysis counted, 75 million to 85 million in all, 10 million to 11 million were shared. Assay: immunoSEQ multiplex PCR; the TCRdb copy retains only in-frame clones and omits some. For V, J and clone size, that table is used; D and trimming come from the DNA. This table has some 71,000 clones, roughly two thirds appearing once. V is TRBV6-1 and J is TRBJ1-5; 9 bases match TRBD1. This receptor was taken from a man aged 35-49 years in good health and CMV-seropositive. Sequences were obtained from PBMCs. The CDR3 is CASGWGQGHQPQHF. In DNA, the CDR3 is TGTGCCAGCGGTTGGGGACAGGGTCATCAGCCCCAGCATTTT.